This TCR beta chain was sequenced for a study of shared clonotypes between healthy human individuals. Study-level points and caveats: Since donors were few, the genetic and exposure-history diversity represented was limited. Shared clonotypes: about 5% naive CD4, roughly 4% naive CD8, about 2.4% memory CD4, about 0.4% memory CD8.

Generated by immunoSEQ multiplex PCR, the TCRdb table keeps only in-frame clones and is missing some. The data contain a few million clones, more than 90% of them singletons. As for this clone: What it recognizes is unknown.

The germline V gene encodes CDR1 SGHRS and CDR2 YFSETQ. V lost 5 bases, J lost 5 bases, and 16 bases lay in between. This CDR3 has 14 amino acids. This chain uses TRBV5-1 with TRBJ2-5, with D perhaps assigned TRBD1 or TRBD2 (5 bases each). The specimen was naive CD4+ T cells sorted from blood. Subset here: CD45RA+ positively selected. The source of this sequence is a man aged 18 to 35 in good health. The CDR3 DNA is TGCGCCAGCAGAGCCCGGGGCGCGCAGGAGACCCAGTACTTC. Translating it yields CASRARGAQETQYF.